This T cell receptor beta chain originates from a study of blood T cell repertoires in COVID-19. Sequencing used immunoSEQ multiplex PCR; TCRdb keeps in-frame clones, though not all of them. The sample includes tens of thousands of clones, approximately 86% of them seen just once. The germline CDR1 and CDR2 sequences are MNHNS and SASEGT. J gave up 9 bases and V 3 bases, and 8 bases lay outside the gene matches. CDR3 size: 14 residues. The gene calls are TRBV6-1 and TRBJ2-1; 7 bases align to TRBD2. The receptor was isolated from a man aged 55 to 69 with acute or convalescent COVID-19. The sequenced sample consisted of peripheral blood. The CDR3 DNA sequence: TGTGCCAGCAGTGAGCCCTGGGAGCGGGGTGAGCAGTTCTTC. Protein: CASSEPWERGEQFF.